One and the same sample provided the 11 T cell receptor beta chains below, sequenced in a study of blood T cell repertoires in COVID-19. Sequenced by immunoSEQ multiplex PCR; TCRdb stores in-frame clones only, minus some. The repertoire has 200,000 to 250,000 clones, less than 90% of them found once; the top ten carry 2.6%. Sequenced input: PBMCs or T cells enriched from blood (not recorded which). The receptors derive from a woman under 40 who had recovered from COVID-19.

V and J are TRBV9 and TRBJ1-2, with a weak D call TRBD1 (6 bases). This CDR3 region has 14 residues. CDR1 is SGDLS and CDR2 is YYNGEE in the germline V gene. V dropped 3 bases and J dropped 7 bases, with 16 bases sitting between them. The CDR3 spells CASSEGGGGVGYTF. DNA of the CDR3: TGTGCCAGCAGCGAGGGAGGGGGAGGGGTTGGCTACACCTTC.

The gene calls are TRBV5-1 and TRBJ2-7; 10 nucleotides match TRBD1. This CDR3 has 14 residues. CDR1 and CDR2 (germline): SGHRS, YFSETQ. V lost 0 bases to trimming and J lost 8 bases; unmatched junction nucleotides: 5. The CDR3 DNA reads TGCGCCAGCAGCTTGGGACAGGGGGCTAGGCAGCAGTACTTC. Protein product: CASSLGQGARQQYF.

The gene calls are TRBV25-1 and TRBJ2-3; 11 bases line up with TRBD2. The V gene end was trimmed by 6 bases and the J gene end by 11 bases; junction bases not matched to a gene: 13. The CDR3 consists of 15 residues. Germline CDR1 MGHDK, CDR2 SYGVNS. Written as DNA, the CDR3 is TGTGCCAGCAGAGAAGGTAGCGGGGGGGCCCTCCGGCAGTATTTT. This codes for CASREGSGGALRQYF.

This chain joins TRBV6-5 and TRBJ2-2, with 10 bases lining up with TRBD1. V lost 7 bases to trimming and J lost 2 bases; unmatched junction nucleotides: 4. This CDR3 comprises 15 residues. Germline lookup yields CDR1 MNHEY and CDR2 SVGAGI. Here the CDR3 DNA reads TGTGCCAGCAAAGGACAGGGGGGCAACACCGGGGAGCTGTTTTTT. Amino acids: CASKGQGGNTGELFF.

The chain combines TRBV7-9 with TRBJ2-3, with 11 nucleotides matching TRBD2. This CDR3 has 17 amino acids. The J segment lost 2 bases and the V segment lost 5 bases, leaving 9 bases of the junction unmatched. Germline CDR1 and CDR2: SEHNR and FQNEAQ (reference sequence). The CDR3 DNA follows: TGTGCCAGCAGCCCCAAGATACTAGCGGGGGACACAGATACGCAGTATTTT. Its protein product is CASSPKILAGDTDTQYF. The full variable domain, completed using reference TRBV7-9 and TRBJ2-3, is DTGVSQNPRHKITKRGQNVTFRCDPISEHNRLYWYRQTLGQGPEFLTYFQNEAQLEKSRLLSDRFSAERPKGSFSTLEIQRTEQGDSAMYLCASSPKILAGDTDTQYFGPGTRLTVL.

V is TRBV15 and J is TRBJ2-3; 7 bases are a match to TRBD2. The CDR3 covers 16 residues. Germline lookup yields CDR1 LNHNV and CDR2 YYDKDF (reference sequence). After removal of 5 bases from V and 3 bases from J, the junction contained 11 bases not matched to a gene. The chain's CDR3 is CATSRNTGGRTDTQYF. In DNA form, the CDR3 reads TGTGCCACCAGCCGCAACACGGGGGGTAGGACAGATACGCAGTATTTT.

The rearrangement uses TRBV12-3 or TRBV12-4 and TRBJ2-7; 9 bases fit TRBD1. J lost 3 bases, V lost 6 bases, and 3 bases had no gene match. This CDR3 has 13 amino acids. The CDR3 is CASRRQGVYEQYF. CDR3 DNA sequence: TGTGCCAGCAGGCGACAGGGGGTCTACGAGCAGTACTTC.

The chain is built from TRBV7-2 and TRBJ2-7; 8 nucleotides agree with TRBD2. Losses at the gene ends were 4 bases for V and 4 bases for J; bases not matched to a gene: 12. Germline V gene sequence: CDR1 SGHTA, CDR2 FQGNSA. The CDR3 covers 16 residues. CDR3 protein: CASSSPGLSGEYEQYF. The CDR3 DNA reads as TGTGCCAGCAGCTCACCCGGTCTTAGCGGGGAGTACGAGCAGTACTTC. Filled out from reference TRBV7-2 and TRBJ2-7, the complete variable domain reads GAGVSQSPSNKVTEKGKDVELRCDPISGHTALYWYRQSLGQGLEFLIYFQGNSAPDKSGLPSDRFSAERTGGSVSTLTIQRTQQEDSAVYLCASSSPGLSGEYEQYFGPGTRLTVT.

The chain is built from TRBV6-5 and TRBJ1-4; TRBD1 matches at 8 bases. This CDR3 has 14 residues. Per germline, CDR1 MNHEY and CDR2 SVGAGI. Trimming removed 6 bases from V and 4 bases from J; junction bases left unmatched: 4. CDR3: CASRAGGDNEKLFF. CDR3 DNA sequence: TGTGCCAGCAGAGCAGGGGGCGATAATGAAAAACTGTTTTTT.

The J gene is TRBJ2-1, the V gene TRBV5-4, with TRBD2 matching 11 bases. Germline V gene lookup returns CDR1 SGHNT and CDR2 YYREEE (reference sequence). J was trimmed by 7 bases and V by 1 base; bases with no gene match: 7. The CDR3 runs 16 residues. CDR3: CASSLPLAGGRNEQFF. CDR3 in DNA: TGTGCCAGCAGCTTGCCCCTAGCGGGGGGACGGAATGAGCAGTTCTTC.

The rearrangement joins TRBV19 to TRBJ2-2, with a weak D call TRBD1 (6 bases). The CDR3 loop spans 16 amino acids. The V end lost 3 bases, the J end lost 2 bases, and 13 bases lay between the germline ends. Germline V CDR1 and CDR2: LNHDA, SQIVND (reference sequence). CDR3 nucleotides: TGTGCCAGTAGTATGAGCCGGGACAAAAACACCGGGGAGCTGTTTTTT. Amino acid sequence: CASSMSRDKNTGELFF. Drawing the rest from reference TRBV19 and TRBJ2-2, the complete variable domain is DGGITQSPKYLFRKEGQNVTLSCEQNLNHDAMYWYRQDPGQGLRLIYYSQIVNDFQKGDIAEGYSVSREKKESFPLTVTSAQKNPTAFYLCASSMSRDKNTGELFFGEGSRLTVL.